This entry is about one TCR beta chain. It has no known antigen specificity. The sample holds no much larger clone one base away, and base qualities are not on file. A patient counted as having stable Graves' hyperthyroidism if no progression to ophthalmopathy occurred over 18 months of follow-up. Hyperthyroidism patients were aged 18 to 65 years and newly diagnosed, with disease duration of less than 2 months. Patients with uncontrolled infections, other autoimmune diseases, pregnancy or lactation were excluded. Diagnoses relied on clinical symptoms, serum thyroxine and TRAb, thyroid ultrasound and orbital computed tomography. PBMCs were isolated from 10 ml of fresh peripheral blood by Ficoll-Paque density gradient centrifugation. Total RNA was extracted with Trizol reagent, and quality was checked on an Agilent 2100 Bioanalyzer. These data belong to a study of T cells in Graves' hyperthyroidism and ophthalmopathy (dated by TCRdb to the late 2010s). Some background on the complete study: Peripheral blood samples were taken at the time of initial diagnosis, prior to any treatment. TCR Vbeta CDR3 sequencing of 135 peripheral blood samples (around 45 ophthalmopathy, 75 hyperthyroidism and 17 progressor patients) is reported in the paper. Thyroid tissue and blood T-cell repertoires from six Graves' hyperthyroidism patients were also compared in the study. Whether ophthalmopathy could be predicted prospectively was tested in an independent validation cohort made up of under 20 hyperthyroidism patients plus 17 patients who later progressed to ophthalmopathy. Following sampling, methimazole starting at 30 mg daily was given to hyperthyroidism patients, and high-dose intravenous methylprednisolone was given to ophthalmopathy patients. The roughly 94 discovery patients were randomly divided into training and test sets at a 7:3 ratio. A discovery cohort of roughly 96 patients, about 40 with Graves' ophthalmopathy and fewer than 65 with stable Graves' hyperthyroidism, was used to find distinguishing TCR V-J signatures. The full study reports these points: In validation, progression to ophthalmopathy was predicted by the model with almost 71% sensitivity and 72% to 85% specificity, a median of about 6.4 months before onset. A 13 V-J signature model separated ophthalmopathy from stable hyperthyroidism, with roughly 88% sensitivity and roughly 81% specificity in cross-validation and 80%/75% in testing. Blood samples also contained most of the expanded thyroid clonotypes (frequency above 0.001), which suggests that blood repertoires may reflect thyroid immune responses. No statistical method was used to fix the sample size in advance, and group allocation was not hidden from the investigators.

The TCR beta CDR3 regions were amplified from RNA transcripts. For the first round of RT-PCR on the TCR CDR3, the HTBI primer set was used together with the Qiagen OneStep RT-PCR kit. Libraries were constructed in a second round of multiplex PCR, after which size selection and purification were performed. Sequencing of the libraries was done on an Illumina HiSeq2000 using paired-end 100 bp reads. The authors processed their data as follows. SOAPnuke was used to process the raw data, removing reads that contained adapters or uncalled bases, had a mean Phred below 15, or lacked an exact match to the constant primer or identifier. High-quality paired reads were merged with COPE v1.2.5, and unique nucleotide sequences were defined as clonotypes. MiTCR v1.1 was used to align clonotypes to the IMGT TRBV, TRBD and TRBJ reference segments. The analysis included only V-J combinations with a frequency above 0.0001, which together covered approximately 99% of the repertoires. A TCS score was defined as the ratio between F50 (clonal expansion) and ExV (chaos), using BLOSUM62-based TCRdist between CDR3 peptides within each V-J. Welch's t-statistics and random forest reduced fewer than 550 V-J features to around 14, which were used in a naive Bayes classifier (R e1071). Using fastp at Q25 and MiXCR, TCRdb reprocessed the public reads and kept productive beta chains. CDR3 protein duplicates are merged, each entry listing the most common genes and DNA. It is TCRdb's table, rather than the study itself, that gives the V and J calls and clone size. The table for this sample lists 650,000 to 700,000 distinct CDR3 sequences; roughly 17% of them were counted only once. Around a sixth of the sample goes to the ten largest clones.

The germline V gene supplies CDR1 KGHSH and CDR2 LQKENI. V sheds 1 base and J sheds 4 bases, leaving 4 bases between their ends. The CDR3 sequence holds 13 residues, the cysteine and phenylalanine included. Only CDR3 DNA is held: 39 bases, read in frame from base 1. The V and J segments used are TRBV18 and TRBJ1-4, with the D gene uncertain. The TCR was taken from a man aged 50 or older with Graves' hyperthyroidism. The sample taken for sequencing was blood. The DNA sequence reads TGTGCCAGCTCACCACAAAGTAATGAAAAACTGTTTTTT. It translates to CASSPQSNEKLFF.